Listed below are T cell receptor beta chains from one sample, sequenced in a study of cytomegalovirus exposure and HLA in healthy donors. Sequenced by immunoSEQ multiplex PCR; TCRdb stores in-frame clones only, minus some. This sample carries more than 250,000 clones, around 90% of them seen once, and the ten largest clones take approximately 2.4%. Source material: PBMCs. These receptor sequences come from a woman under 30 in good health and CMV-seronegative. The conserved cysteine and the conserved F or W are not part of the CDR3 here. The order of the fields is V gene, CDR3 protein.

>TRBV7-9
ASSIAGTGVSEAF
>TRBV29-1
SVGDRFSDQPQH
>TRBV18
ASSPPGQRNTGELF
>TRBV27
ASRQDRVVNTEAF
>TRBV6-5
ASSYRQGAEQY
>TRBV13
ASSFGQANEQF
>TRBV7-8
ASSSPRQGVTYNEQF
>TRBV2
ASIWDRVLNTEAF
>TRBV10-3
AISAGTGGATGYGYT
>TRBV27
ASSLRPSGDTQY
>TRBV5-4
ASSPQDRGDNSPLH
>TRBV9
ASSSGGPYEQY
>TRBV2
ANSGGNGYT
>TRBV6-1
ASSDLGAYSGNTIY
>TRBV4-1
ASSNPYTTNEKLF
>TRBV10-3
AISALLSNTEAF
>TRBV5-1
ASSTGEPVNTIY
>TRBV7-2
ASSLAKDRPTYEQY
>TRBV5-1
ASSLAAGGPDTQY
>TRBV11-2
ASSLAGAGANVLT
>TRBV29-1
SVDGRGRAF
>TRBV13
ASTQGVDYGYT
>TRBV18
ASSPQASNAPGTEAF
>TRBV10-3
AISERQGSTGELF
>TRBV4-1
ASSQRDRASTEAF
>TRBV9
ASSVATGSWTEAF
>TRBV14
ASSLLAGGANEQF
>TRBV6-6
ASTGQTNTGELF
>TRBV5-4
ASSFVLSYEQY
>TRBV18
ASSQRGVGETQY
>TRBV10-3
AVGTGKNYGYT
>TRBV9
ASSAGLAEETQY
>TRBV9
ASSPSGGSNSAEAF
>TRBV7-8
ASSLLESSGVYEQY
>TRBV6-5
ASSPPGGYEQY
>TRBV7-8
ASSRTGDSYNEQF
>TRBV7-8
ASSPALAGGGNEQF
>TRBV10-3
AISDLKSFSYEQY
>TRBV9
ASSVGRGFSGNTIY
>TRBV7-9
ASSLEVIGGLETQY
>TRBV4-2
ASSQEWRGGNEQF
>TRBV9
ASSLSGTGHQEQF
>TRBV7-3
ASSRTSGGEYNEQF
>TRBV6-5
ASSRGGAYNEQF
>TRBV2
ASSPVGGYGEKLF
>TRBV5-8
ASSLADRGFLYGYT
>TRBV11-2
ASSLDGEGTDTQY
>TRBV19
ASSIMPGSNEQF
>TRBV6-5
ASRRKRQGNSPLH
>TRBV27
ASSLQGNYGYT
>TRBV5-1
ASSLTGRNTIY
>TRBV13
ASSLWNSEDTQY
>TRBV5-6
ASRSRDNTYEQY
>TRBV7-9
SSSLPRDRANTGELF
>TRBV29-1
SVVRVSEGTEAF
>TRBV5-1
ASSLSGGTYEQY
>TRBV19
ASSYGAYTEAF
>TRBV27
ASKVGGDGTGEDEQY
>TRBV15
ATKKDRGHSPLH
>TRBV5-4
ASSFGLAGGEQY